The clone carrying this TCR beta chain was counted a few times. What it binds is not known. This sample was included in a study of cytomegalovirus exposure and HLA in healthy donors. Study observations and caveats: Later analysis showed most CMV-associated TCR beta chains appearing HLA-restricted. Of the V segments, some could not be distinguished, including TRBV6-2 and TRBV6-3, and were excluded.

There are 11 residues in the CDR3. CDR1 and CDR2 (germline): MGHDK, SYGVNS. The V gene lost 4 bases and the J gene lost 6 bases, with 6 bases spanning the gap. The PCR ran on 60 Vbeta and 13 Jbeta primers. Per the study methods: A follow-up analysis tallied 65 million to 80 million unique TCR beta chains, roughly 11 million shared. The table came from immunoSEQ multiplex PCR; TCRdb's copy has only in-frame clones and leaves some out. V and J calls and clone size are as listed in that table; D and trimming were resolved from the DNA. This table has 150,000 to 200,000 clones, more than 60% appearing once.

The sequencing sample was made of PBMCs. The gene calls are TRBV25-1 and TRBJ1-1; tentative D call: TRBD1 (5 bases). The clonotype comes from a woman in her twenties or thirties in good health and CMV-seronegative. CDR3 in DNA: TGTGCCAGCAGTGCGGGGGCTGAAGCTTTCTTT. This translates into CASSAGAEAFF.